The source of this TCR beta chain is a study of graft-versus-host responses after intestinal transplantation. Across the whole study: Tacrolimus and steroids were given for around three years to all recipients after anti-thymocyte globulin induction. Study findings and constraints: Recipient marrow showed GvH clones, some seen first in ileum or blood. High graft-versus-host to host-versus-graft clonal ratios were found in allografts of patients who had graft-donor T cell macrochimerism. Among circulating GvH clones, peak levels were associated with early post-transplant declines in HvG clones.

The assay was immunoSEQ multiplex PCR, and TCRdb's table has in-frame clones only and misses some. The sample gives 50,000 to 75,000 clones, approximately 88% of which show up once; approximately 1.7% is in the top ten. As for this clone: Its matching antigen is unknown.

Lamina propria and intraepithelial lymphocytes were released by processing graft tissue. Germline V gives CDR1 SGHVS, CDR2 FNYEAQ. Trimming removed 0 bases from V and 5 bases from J, with 8 bases in between. This CDR3 has 13 residues. This TCR derives from a human patient who received an intestinal transplant, so some T cells may come from the graft donor. The V and J genes are TRBV7-6 and TRBJ2-7, with a possible D match to TRBD2 (6 bases). This specimen consisted of ileum tissue, obtained 350 to 400 days after transplant. In nucleotides, the CDR3 is TGTGCCAGCAGCTTAGCGACGGGGGACGAGCAGTACTTC. Encoded protein: CASSLATGDEQYF.